This entry features one T cell receptor (beta chain) sequence. This sample was included in a study of shared T cell receptors in the human thymus. V was pared by 3 bases and J by 4 bases, with 5 bases of the junction left unmatched. CDR3 size: 14 residues. Germline V lookup: CDR1 SGHRS, CDR2 YFSETQ. The data were produced by immunoSEQ multiplex PCR, yet TCRdb's version contains in-frame clones alone and is incomplete. The sample records over 450,000 clones, about 84% being singletons. These data also featured in a second study, about human thymus T cells. That investigation notes: All donors were healthy Finnish infants who were undergoing corrective surgery to treat congenital heart defects. In thymic and blood repertoires alike, V and J usage looked biased. Unrelated individuals reportedly shared highly overlapping thymic TCR repertoires.

This chain links TRBV5-1 with TRBJ1-1; 8 bases match TRBD1. The TCR comes from a boy under two years old with a congenital heart defect. The sample was thymocytes. CDR3 nucleotide sequence: TGCGCCAGCAGCTACAGGGGGTTAAGCACTGAAGCTTTCTTT. This gives the protein CASSYRGLSTEAFF.